The 3 T cell receptor beta chains given below trace back to one sample, sequenced in a study of T cell responses to AZD1222 COVID-19 vaccine. The table came from immunoSEQ multiplex PCR; TCRdb's copy has only in-frame clones and leaves some out. The table has 100,000 to 120,000 clones, over 85% seen once. The input for sequencing was peripheral blood, taken 28 days after the second AZD1222 dose. These receptors came from an adult who received the AZD1222 COVID-19 vaccine.

This sequence joins TRBV19 and TRBJ2-3, with D uncertain. Trimming took off 7 bases at V and 0 bases at J, with 14 bases between the two ends. Germline V gives CDR1 LNHDA, CDR2 SQIVND (reference sequence). This CDR3 has 15 residues. As DNA, the CDR3 is TGTGCCAGTACTCTGACGTTGGCCAGCACAGATACGCAGTATTTT. Residues: CASTLTLASTDTQYF.

V usage is TRBV7-2 and J usage is TRBJ1-2; 11 bases align to TRBD1. The germline V gene encodes CDR1 SGHTA and CDR2 FQGNSA. The CDR3 contains 15 residues. Trimming removed 3 bases from V and 5 bases from J; junction bases left unmatched: 5. CDR3 amino acids: CASSFGQGAGYGYTF. The CDR3 bases are TGTGCCAGCAGCTTTGGACAGGGGGCGGGGTATGGCTACACCTTC.

The J gene is TRBJ2-5, the V gene TRBV7-2, with 7 bases lining up with TRBD2. Germline CDR1 and CDR2: SGHTA and FQGNSA. The CDR3 is made up of 17 amino acids. Trimming at V came to 4 bases and at J to 1 base, leaving 12 bases not matched to a gene. CDR3 protein: CASSSSGRVGLQETQYF. The CDR3 coding sequence is TGTGCCAGCAGCTCCTCTGGGAGGGTCGGACTCCAAGAGACCCAGTACTTC.